This TCR beta chain is from a study of blood T cell repertoires in COVID-19. Turning to the study itself: PBMCs, B-cell-depleted T cells, or T cells provided the cDNA or gDNA that made up the material.

Clones were sequenced by immunoSEQ multiplex PCR, and TCRdb holds only the in-frame ones, with some missing. The table shows about 140,000 clones, with 80% to 85% occurring only once. V lost 0 bases to trimming and J lost 6 bases, with 9 bases between them. The germline CDR1 and CDR2 sequences are MNHEY and SMNVEV (reference sequence). The CDR3 is 13 residues long. V is TRBV27 and J is TRBJ2-7; D unclear. The sample was peripheral blood. The clonotype comes from a human donor in a cohort sampled during active COVID-19. The CDR3 loop is CASSLSGTGEQYF. The CDR3 bases are TGTGCCAGCAGTTTATCCGGTACGGGCGAGCAGTACTTC.